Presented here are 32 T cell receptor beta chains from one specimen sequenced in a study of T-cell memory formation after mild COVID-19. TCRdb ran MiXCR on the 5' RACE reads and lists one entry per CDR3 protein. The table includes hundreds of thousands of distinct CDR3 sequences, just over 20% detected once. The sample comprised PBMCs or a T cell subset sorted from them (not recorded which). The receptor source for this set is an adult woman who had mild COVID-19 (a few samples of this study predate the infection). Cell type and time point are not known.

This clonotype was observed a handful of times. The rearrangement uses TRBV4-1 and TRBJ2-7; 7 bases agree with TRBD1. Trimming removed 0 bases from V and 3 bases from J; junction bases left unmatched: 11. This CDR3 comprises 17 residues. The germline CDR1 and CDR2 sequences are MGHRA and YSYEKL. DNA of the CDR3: TGCGCCAGCAGCCAAGAGCTCGGGGCAGGGGGAGACTACGAGCAGTACTTC. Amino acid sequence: CASSQELGAGGDYEQYF.

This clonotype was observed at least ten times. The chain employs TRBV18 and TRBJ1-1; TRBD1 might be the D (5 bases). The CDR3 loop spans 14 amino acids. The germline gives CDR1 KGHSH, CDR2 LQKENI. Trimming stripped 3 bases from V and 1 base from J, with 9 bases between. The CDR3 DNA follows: TGTGCCAGCTCACCCCGAGGGGAGAACACTGAAGCTTTCTTT. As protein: CASSPRGENTEAFF.

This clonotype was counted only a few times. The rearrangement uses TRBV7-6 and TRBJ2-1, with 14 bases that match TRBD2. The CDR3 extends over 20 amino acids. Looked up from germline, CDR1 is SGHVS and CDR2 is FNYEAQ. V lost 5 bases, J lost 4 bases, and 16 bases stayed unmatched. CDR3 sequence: CASSPGTSGSTTPLYNEQFF. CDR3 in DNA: TGTGCCAGCAGCCCAGGGACTAGCGGGAGTACTACGCCCTTGTACAATGAGCAGTTCTTC. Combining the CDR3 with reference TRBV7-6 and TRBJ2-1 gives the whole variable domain GAGVSQSPRYKVTKRGQDVALRCDPISGHVSLYWYRQALGQGPEFLTYFNYEAQQDKSGLPNDRFSAERPEGSISTLTIQRTEQRDSAMYRCASSPGTSGSTTPLYNEQFFGPGTRLTVL.

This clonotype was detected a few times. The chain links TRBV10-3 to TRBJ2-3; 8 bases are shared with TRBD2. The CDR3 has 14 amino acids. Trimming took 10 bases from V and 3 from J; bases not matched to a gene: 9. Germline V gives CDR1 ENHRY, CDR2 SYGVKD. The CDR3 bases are TGTGCCACGACTAGCGCATCCGGGACAGATACGCAGTATTTT. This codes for CATTSASGTDTQYF.

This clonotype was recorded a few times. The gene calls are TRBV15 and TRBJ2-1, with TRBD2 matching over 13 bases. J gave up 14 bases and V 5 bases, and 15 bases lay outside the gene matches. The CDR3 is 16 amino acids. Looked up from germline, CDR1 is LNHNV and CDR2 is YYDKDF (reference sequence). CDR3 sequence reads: CATSQLPRLAGGGEFF. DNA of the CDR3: TGTGCCACCAGCCAGTTGCCGCGACTAGCGGGAGGAGGAGAGTTCTTC.

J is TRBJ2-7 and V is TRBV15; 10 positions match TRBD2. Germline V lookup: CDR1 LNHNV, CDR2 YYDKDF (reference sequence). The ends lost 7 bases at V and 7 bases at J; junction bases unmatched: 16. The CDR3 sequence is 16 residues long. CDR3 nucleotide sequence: TGTGCCACCACCTCCCGGGCGGCTAGCGGGAGTCAAGAGCAGTACTTC. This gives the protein CATTSRAASGSQEQYF.

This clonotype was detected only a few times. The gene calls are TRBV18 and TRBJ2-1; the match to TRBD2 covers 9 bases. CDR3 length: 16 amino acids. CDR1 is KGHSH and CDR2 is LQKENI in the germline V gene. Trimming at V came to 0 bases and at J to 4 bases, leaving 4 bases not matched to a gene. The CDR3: CASSPPLLAGYNEQFF. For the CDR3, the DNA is TGTGCCAGCTCACCACCGCTTCTAGCGGGGTACAATGAGCAGTTCTTC.

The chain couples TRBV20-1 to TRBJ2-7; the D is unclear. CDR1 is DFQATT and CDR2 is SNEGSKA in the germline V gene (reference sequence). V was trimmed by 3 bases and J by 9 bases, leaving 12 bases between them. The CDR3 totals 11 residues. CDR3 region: CSASPAYVQYF. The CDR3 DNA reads TGCAGTGCTAGCCCAGCTTATGTGCAGTACTTC.

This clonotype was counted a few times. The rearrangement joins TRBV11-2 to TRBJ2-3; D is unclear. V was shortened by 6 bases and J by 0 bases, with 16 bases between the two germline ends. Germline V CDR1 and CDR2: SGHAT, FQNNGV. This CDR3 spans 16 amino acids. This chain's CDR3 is CASSLGFGTSTDTQYF. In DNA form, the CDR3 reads TGTGCCAGCAGTCTCGGTTTCGGAACCAGCACAGATACGCAGTATTTT.

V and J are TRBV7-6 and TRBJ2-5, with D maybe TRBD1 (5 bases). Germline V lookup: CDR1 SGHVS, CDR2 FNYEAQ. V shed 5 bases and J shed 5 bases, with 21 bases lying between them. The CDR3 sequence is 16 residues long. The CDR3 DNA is TGTGCCAGCAGCAAGGGTTGGGGCATGGATGGCGAGACCCAGTACTTC. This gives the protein CASSKGWGMDGETQYF.

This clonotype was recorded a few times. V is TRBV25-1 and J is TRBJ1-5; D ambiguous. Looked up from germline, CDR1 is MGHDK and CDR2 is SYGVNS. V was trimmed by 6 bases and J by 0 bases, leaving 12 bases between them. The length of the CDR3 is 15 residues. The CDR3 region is CASSAAHSSNQPQHF. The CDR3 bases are TGTGCCAGCAGCGCGGCCCACAGTAGCAATCAGCCCCAGCATTTT.

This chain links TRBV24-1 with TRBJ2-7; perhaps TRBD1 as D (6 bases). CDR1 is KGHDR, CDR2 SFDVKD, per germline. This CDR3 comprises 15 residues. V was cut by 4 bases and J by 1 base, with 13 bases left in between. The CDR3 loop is CATSDRRGLSYEQYF. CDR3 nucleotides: TGTGCCACCAGTGACCGCAGGGGTTTATCCTACGAGCAGTACTTC.

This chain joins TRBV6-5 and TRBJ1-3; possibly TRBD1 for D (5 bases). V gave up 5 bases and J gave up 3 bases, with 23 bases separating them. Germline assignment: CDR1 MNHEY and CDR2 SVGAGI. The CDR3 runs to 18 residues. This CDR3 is CASSQWGEVGGDGNTIYF. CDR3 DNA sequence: TGTGCCAGCAGTCAATGGGGAGAGGTCGGAGGGGATGGAAACACCATATATTTT.

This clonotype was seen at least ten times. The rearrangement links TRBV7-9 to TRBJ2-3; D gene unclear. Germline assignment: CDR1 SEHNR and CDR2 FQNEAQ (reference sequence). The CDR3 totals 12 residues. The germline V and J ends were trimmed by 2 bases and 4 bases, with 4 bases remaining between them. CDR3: CASSLRSDTQYF. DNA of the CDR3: TGTGCCAGCAGCTTAAGGTCAGATACGCAGTATTTT.

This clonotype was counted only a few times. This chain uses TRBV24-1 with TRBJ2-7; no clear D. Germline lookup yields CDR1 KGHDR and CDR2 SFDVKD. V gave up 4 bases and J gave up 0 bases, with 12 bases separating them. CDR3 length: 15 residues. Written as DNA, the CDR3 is TGTGCCACCAGTGACCCCAAGAAGAGCTCCTACGAGCAGTACTTC. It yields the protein CATSDPKKSSYEQYF.

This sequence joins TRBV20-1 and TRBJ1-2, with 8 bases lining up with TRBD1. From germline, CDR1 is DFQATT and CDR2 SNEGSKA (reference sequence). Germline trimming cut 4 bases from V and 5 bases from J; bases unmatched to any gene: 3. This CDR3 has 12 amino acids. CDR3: CSATTGGYGYTF. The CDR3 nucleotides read TGCAGTGCTACCACAGGGGGTTATGGCTACACCTTC.

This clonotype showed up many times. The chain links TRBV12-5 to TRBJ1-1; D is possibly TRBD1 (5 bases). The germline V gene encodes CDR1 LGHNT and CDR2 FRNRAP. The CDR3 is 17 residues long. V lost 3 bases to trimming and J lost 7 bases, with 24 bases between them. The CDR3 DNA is TGTGCTAGTGGTTTATCTACCTTGACAGAAACCACCTTTGAAGCTTTCTTT. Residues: CASGLSTLTETTFEAFF.

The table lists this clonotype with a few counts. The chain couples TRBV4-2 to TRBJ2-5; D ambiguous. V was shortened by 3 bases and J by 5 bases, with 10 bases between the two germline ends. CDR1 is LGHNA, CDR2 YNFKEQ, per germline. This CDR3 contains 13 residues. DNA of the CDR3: TGTGCCAGCAGCCAGGTCCCCGGGGAGACCCAGTACTTC. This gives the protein CASSQVPGETQYF.

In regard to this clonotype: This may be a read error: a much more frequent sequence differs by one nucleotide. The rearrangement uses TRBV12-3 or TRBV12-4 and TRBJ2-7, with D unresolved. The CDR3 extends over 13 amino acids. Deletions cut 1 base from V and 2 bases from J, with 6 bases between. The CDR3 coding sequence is TGTGCCAGCAGTTTAGACAGCCCCTACGAGCAGTACTTC. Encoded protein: CASSLDSPYEQYF.

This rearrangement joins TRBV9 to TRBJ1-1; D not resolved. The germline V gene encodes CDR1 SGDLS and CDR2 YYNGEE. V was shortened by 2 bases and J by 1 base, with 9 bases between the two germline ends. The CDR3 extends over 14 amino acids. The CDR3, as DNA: TGTGCCAGCAGCGTTGAACAGAGGAACACTGAAGCTTTCTTT. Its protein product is CASSVEQRNTEAFF.

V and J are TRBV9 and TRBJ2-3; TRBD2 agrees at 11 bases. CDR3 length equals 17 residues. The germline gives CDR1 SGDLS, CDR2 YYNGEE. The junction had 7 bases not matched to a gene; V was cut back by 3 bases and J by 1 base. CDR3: CASSAQPLAGGTDTQYF. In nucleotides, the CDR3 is TGTGCCAGCAGCGCCCAACCACTAGCGGGGGGCACAGATACGCAGTATTTT.

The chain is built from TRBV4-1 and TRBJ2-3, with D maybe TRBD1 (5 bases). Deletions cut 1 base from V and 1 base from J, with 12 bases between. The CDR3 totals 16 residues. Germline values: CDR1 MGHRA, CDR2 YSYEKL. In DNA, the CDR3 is TGCGCCAGCAGCCAAGCGACAGTGCCTGGCACAGATACGCAGTATTTT. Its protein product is CASSQATVPGTDTQYF.

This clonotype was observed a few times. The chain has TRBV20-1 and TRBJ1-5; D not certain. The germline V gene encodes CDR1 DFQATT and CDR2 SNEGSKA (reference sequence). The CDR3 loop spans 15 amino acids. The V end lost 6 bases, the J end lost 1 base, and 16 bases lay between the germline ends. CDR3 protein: CSARTEDGSNQPQHF. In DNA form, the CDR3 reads TGCAGTGCCCGGACGGAAGATGGAAGCAATCAGCCCCAGCATTTT.

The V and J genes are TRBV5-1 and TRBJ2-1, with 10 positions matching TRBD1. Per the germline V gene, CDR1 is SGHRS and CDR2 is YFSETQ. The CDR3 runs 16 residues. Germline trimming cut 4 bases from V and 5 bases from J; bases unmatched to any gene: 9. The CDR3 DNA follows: TGCGCCAGCAGCCAAAGACGACAGGGGGCTCACAATGAGCAGTTCTTC. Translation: CASSQRRQGAHNEQFF.

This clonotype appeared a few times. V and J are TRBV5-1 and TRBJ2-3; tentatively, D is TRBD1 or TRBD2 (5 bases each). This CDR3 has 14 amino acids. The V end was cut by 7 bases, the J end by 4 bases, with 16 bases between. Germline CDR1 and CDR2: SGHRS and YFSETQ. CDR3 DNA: TGCGCCAGCCACCGGGACCTTGGGGCAGATACGCAGTATTTT. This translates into CASHRDLGADTQYF.

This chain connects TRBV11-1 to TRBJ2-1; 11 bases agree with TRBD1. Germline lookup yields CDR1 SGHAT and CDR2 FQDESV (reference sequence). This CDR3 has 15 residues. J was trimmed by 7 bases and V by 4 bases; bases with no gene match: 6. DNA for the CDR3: TGTGCCAGCAGCTCGGGACAGGGGGTGATAAATGAGCAGTTCTTC. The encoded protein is CASSSGQGVINEQFF.

CDR3 in DNA: TGTGCCTGGAGTGTGAAGCGTTTGGGACAGGGGGCGCGAGTCTCCTATAATTCACCCCTCCACTTT. Protein sequence: CAWSVKRLGQGARVSYNSPLHF. The chain combines TRBV30 with TRBJ1-6; TRBD1 aligns across 12 bases. Trimming took 0 bases from V and 0 from J; bases not matched to a gene: 15. The CDR3 is 22 residues long. Germline V gene sequence: CDR1 GTSNPN, CDR2 SVGIG (reference sequence).

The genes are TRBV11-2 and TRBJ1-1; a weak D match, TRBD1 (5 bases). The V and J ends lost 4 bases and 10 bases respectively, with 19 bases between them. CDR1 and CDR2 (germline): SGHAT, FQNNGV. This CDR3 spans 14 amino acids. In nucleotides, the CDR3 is TGTGCCAGCAGCTCCCCTGCGGGGCAGGGCATAGCTTTCTTT. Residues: CASSSPAGQGIAFF.

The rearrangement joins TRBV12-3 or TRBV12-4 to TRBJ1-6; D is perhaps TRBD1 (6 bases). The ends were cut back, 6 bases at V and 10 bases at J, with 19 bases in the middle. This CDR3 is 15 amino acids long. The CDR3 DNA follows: TGTGCCAGCAGCCCCGGAGGGGGGATGGGGTCACCCCTCCACTTT. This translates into CASSPGGGMGSPLHF.

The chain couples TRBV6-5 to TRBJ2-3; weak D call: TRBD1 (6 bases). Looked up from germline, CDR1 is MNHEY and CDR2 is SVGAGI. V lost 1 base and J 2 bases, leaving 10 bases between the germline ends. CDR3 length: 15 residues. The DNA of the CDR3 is TGTGCCAGCAGTTACTACGGACAGCTCACAGATACGCAGTATTTT. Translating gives CASSYYGQLTDTQYF.

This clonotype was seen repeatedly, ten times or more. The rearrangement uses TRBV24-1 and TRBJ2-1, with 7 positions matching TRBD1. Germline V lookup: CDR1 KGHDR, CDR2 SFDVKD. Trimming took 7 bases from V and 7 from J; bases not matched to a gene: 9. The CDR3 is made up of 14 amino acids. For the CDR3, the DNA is TGTGCCACCAGCCCAAGGGGGACAGCAAATGAGCAGTTCTTC. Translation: CATSPRGTANEQFF.

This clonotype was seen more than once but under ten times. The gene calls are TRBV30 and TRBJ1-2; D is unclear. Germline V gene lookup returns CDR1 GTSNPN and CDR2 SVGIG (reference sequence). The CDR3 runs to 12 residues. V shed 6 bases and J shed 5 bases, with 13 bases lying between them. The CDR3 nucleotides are TGTGCCTGCCAGGTGCTTTGGTATGGCTACACCTTC. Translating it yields CACQVLWYGYTF.